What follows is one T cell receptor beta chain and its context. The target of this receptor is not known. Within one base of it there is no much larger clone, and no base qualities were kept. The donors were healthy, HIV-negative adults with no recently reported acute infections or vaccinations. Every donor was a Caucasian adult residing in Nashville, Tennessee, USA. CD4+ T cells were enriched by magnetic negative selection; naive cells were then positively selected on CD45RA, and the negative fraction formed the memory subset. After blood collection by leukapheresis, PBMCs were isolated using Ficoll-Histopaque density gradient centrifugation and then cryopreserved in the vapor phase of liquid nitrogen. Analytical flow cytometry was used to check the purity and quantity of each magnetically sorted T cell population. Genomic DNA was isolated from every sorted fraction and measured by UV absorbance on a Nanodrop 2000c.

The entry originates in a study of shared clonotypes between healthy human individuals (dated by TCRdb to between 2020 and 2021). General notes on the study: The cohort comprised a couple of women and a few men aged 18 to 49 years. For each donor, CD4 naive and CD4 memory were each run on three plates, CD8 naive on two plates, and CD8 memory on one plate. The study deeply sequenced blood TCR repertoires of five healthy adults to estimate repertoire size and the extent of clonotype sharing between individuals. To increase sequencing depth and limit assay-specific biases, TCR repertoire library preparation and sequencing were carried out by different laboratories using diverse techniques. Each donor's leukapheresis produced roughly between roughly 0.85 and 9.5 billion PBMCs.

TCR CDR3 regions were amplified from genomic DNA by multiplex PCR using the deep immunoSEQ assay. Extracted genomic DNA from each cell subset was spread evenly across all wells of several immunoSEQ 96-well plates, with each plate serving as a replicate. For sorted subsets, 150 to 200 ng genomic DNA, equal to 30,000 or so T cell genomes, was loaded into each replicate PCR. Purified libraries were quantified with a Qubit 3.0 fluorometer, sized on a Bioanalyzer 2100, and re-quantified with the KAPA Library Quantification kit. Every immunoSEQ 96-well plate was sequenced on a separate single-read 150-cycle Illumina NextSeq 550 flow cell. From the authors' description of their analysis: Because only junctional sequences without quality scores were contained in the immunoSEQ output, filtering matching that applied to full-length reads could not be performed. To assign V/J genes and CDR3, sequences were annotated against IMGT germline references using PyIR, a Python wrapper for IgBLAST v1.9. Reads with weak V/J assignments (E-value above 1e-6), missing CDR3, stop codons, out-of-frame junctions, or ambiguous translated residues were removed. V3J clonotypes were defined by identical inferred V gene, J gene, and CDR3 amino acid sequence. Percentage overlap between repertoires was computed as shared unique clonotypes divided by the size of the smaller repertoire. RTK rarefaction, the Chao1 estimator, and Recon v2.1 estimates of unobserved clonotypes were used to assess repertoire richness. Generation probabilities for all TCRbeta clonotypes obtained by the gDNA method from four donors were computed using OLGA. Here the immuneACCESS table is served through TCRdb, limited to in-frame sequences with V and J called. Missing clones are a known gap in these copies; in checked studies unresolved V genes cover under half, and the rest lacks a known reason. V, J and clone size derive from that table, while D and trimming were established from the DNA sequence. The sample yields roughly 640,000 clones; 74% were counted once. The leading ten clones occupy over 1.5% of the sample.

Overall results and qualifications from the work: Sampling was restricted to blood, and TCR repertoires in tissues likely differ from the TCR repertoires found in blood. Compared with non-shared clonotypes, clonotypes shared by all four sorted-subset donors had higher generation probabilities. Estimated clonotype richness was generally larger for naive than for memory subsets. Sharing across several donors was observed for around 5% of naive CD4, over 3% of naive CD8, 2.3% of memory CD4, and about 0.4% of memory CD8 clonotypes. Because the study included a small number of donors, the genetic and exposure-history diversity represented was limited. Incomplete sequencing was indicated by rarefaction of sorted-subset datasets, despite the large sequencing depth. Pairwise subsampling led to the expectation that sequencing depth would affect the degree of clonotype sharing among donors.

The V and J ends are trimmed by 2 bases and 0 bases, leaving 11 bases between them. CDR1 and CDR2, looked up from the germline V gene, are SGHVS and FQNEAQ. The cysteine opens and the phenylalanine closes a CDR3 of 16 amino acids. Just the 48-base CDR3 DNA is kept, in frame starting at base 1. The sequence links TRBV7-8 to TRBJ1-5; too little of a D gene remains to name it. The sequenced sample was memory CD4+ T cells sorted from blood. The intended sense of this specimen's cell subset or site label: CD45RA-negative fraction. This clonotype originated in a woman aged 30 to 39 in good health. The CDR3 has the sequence CASSLSVDRSNQPQHF. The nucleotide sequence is TGTGCCAGCAGCTTATCTGTGGACCGTAGCAATCAGCCCCAGCATTTT. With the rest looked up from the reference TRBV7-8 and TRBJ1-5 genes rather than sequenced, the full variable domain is GAGVSQSPRYKVAKRGQDVALRCDPISGHVSLFWYQQALGQGPEFLTYFQNEAQLDKSGLPSDRFFAERPEGSVSTLKIQRTQQEDSAVYLCASSLSVDRSNQPQHFGDGTRLSIL.